These T cell receptor beta chains were read from a single sample in a study of technical replicates of blood from a handful of donors. Assay: immunoSEQ multiplex PCR; the TCRdb copy retains only in-frame clones and omits some. The top ten hold under 0.35% of the sample, which has some 77,000 clones, around 96% seen once. The sequencing input was T cells isolated from PBMCs. Every receptor here comes from a human donor in good health. Each CDR3 is given with its conserved first and last residue. Fields, in order: clone size, J gene, V gene, D gene, CDR3 DNA, CDR3 protein. D genes are given only for firm matches. The size entry is marked missing in some rows and otherwise reads once, few, many or a size class.

>few|TRBJ1-1|TRBV14|TRBD1
TGTGCCAGCAGCCAAGAGTGGGGCAGGGGGCTCGTGAACACTGAAGCTTTCTTT
CASSQEWGRGLVNTEAFF
>few|TRBJ1-1|TRBV4-1|.
TGCGCCAGCAGCCAAGATCCTAATTGGGGCGGCACTGAAGCTTTCTTT
CASSQDPNWGGTEAFF
>few|TRBJ1-5|TRBV21-1|.
TGTGCCACCCCCGGGGATTCCAATCAGCCCCAGCATTTT
CATPGDSNQPQHF
>.|TRBJ2-1|TRBV7-9|.
TGTGCCAGCAGCTTAAGTCCGAGGAGCTCCTACAATGAGCAGTTCTTC
CASSLSPRSSYNEQFF
>.|TRBJ1-5|TRBV19|.
TGTGCCAGTAGTATGACTCTATATCAGCCCCAGCATTTT
CASSMTLYQPQHF
>once|TRBJ1-4|TRBV11-2|.
TGTGCCAGCAGCTTAGTCCTTGATTGGGGGCGCCAGGAAAAACTGTTTTTT
CASSLVLDWGRQEKLFF
>.|TRBJ2-5|TRBV18|TRBD2
TGTGCCAGCTCACCTCAACGACTAGCGGGAGATGTGGAGACCCAGTACTTC
CASSPQRLAGDVETQYF
>.|TRBJ2-1|TRBV15|.
TGTGCCACCAGCAGAGAAAGTACTACTAGTGAGCAGTTCTTC
CATSRESTTSEQFF
>.|TRBJ2-1|TRBV5-1|.
TGCGCCAGCAGCTTGCCCAACAACAATGAGCAGTTCTTC
CASSLPNNNEQFF
>.|TRBJ2-6|TRBV10-3|.
TGTGCCATCAGTGACAGCTCTGGGGCCAACGTCCTGACTTTC
CAISDSSGANVLTF
>.|TRBJ2-7|TRBV28|.
TGTGCCACCACTATTCGAGGGTTCTACGAGCAGTACTTC
CATTIRGFYEQYF
>.|TRBJ2-7|TRBV9|TRBD2
TGTGCCAGCAGCGCCGGGACTAGTACCCACGAGCAGTACTTC
CASSAGTSTHEQYF
>.|TRBJ1-5|TRBV19|.
TGTGCCAGTAGTAGCGAACAGGGATCAAATCAGCCCCAGCATTTT
CASSSEQGSNQPQHF
>once|TRBJ1-2|TRBV30|.
TGTGCCTGGGCCTCAGGGGATAACGGCTACACCTTC
CAWASGDNGYTF
>.|TRBJ1-5|TRBV16|.
TGTGCCAGCAGCCAACGTACGGATCAGCCCCAGCATTTT
CASSQRTDQPQHF